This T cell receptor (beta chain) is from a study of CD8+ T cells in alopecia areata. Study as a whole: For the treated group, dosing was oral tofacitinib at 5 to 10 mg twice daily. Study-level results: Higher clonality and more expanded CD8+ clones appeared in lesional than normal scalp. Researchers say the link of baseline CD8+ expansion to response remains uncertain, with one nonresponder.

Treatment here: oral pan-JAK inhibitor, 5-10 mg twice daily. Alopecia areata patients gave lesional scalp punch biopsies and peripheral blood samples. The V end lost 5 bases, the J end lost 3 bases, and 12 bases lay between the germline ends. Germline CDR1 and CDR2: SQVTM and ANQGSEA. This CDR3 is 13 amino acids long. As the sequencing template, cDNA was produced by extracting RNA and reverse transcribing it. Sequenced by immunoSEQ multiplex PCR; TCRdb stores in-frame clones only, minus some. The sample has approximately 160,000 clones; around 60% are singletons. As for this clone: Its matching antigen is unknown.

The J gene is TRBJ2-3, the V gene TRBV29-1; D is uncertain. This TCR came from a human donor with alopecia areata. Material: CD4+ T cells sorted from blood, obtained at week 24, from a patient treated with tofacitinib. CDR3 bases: TGCAGCGTTCGTAGGAATTTAACAGATACGCAGTATTTT. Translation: CSVRRNLTDTQYF.